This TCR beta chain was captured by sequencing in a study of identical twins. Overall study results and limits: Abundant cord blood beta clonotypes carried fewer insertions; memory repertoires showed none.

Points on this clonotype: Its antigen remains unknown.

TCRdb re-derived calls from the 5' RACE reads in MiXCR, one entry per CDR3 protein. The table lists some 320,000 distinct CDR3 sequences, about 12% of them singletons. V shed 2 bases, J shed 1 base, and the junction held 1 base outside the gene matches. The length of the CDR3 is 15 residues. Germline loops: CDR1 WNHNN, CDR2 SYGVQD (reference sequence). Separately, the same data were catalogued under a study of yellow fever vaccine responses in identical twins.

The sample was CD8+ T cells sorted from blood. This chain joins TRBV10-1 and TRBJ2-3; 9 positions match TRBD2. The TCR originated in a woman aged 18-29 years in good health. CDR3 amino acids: CASSEERGGTDTQYF. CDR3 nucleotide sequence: TGCGCCAGCAGTGAGGAGCGGGGGGGCACAGATACGCAGTATTTT.